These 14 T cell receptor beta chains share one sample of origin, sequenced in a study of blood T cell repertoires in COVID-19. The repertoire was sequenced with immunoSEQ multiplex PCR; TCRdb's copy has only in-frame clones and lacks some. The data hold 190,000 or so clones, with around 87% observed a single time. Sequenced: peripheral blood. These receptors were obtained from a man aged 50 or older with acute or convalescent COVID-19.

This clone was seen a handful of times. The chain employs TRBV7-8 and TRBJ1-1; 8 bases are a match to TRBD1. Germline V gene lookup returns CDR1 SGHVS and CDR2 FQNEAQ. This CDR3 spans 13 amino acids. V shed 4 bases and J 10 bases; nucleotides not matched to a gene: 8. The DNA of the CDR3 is TGTGCCAGCAGCTACGGACAGGGCTCGGGAGCTTTCTTT. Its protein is CASSYGQGSGAFF.

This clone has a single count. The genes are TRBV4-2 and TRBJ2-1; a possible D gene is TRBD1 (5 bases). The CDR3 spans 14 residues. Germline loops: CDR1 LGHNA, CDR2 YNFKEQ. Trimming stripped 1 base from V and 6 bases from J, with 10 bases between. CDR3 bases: TGTGCCAGCAGCCAAGGTGGGCAGGGCAATGAGCAGTTCTTC. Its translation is CASSQGGQGNEQFF.

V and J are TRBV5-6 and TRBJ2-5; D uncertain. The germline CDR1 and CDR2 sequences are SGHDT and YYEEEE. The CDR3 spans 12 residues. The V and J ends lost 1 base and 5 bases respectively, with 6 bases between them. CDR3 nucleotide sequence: TGTGCCAGCAGCTTGTATGTGGAGACCCAGTACTTC. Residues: CASSLYVETQYF.

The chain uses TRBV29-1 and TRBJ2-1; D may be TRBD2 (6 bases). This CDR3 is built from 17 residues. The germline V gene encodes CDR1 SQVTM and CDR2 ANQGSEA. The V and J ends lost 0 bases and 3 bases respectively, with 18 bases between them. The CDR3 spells CSVEDYGEGTGYNEQFF. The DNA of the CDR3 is TGCAGCGTTGAAGATTACGGGGAAGGGACTGGCTACAATGAGCAGTTCTTC.

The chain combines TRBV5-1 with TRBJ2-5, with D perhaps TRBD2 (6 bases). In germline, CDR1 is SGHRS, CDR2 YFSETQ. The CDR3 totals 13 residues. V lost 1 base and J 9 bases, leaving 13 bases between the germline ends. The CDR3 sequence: CASSLSPGEAQYF. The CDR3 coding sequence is TGCGCCAGCAGCTTGTCCCCGGGGGAGGCCCAGTACTTC.

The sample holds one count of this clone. The CDR3 DNA is TGTGCCAGCAGCTTGGGTGCTAGTACCTTTCGGGAGCAGTACGTC. Protein product: CASSLGASTFREQYV. The chain has TRBV5-6 and TRBJ2-7; D remains ambiguous. Deletions cut 0 bases from V and 7 bases from J, with 17 bases between. Germline CDR1 SGHDT, CDR2 YYEEEE. There are 15 residues in the CDR3.

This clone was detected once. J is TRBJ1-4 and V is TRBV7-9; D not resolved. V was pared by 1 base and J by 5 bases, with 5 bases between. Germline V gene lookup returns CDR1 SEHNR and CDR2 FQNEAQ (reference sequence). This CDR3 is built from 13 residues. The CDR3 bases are TGTGCCAGCAGCTTAGGGCACAATGAAAAACTGTTTTTT. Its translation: CASSLGHNEKLFF.

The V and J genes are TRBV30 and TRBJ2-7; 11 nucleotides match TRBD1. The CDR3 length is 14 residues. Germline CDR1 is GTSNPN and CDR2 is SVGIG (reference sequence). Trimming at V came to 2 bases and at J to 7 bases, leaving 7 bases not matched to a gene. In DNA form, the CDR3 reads TGTGCCTGGAGTTCAACAGGGACAGGGGGTGAGCAGTACTTC. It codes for CAWSSTGTGGEQYF.

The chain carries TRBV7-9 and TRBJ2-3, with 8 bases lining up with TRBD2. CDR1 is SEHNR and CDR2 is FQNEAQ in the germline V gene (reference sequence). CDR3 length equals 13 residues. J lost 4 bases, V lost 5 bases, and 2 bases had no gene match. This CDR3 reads CASSPGLADTQYF. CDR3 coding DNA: TGTGCCAGCAGCCCGGGACTAGCAGATACGCAGTATTTT.

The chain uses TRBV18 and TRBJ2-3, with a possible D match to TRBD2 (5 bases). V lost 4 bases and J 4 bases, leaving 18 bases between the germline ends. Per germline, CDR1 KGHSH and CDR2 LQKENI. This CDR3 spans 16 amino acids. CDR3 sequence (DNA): TGTGCCAGCTCACAGGGAGTCGTAGAGGGTGCAGATACGCAGTATTTT. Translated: CASSQGVVEGADTQYF.

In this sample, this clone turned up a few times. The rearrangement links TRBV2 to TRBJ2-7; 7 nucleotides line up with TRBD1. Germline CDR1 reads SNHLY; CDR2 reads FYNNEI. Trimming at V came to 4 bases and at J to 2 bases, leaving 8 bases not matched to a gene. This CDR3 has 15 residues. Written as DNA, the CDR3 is TGTGCCAGCAGTGGGATGAGGACAGGAGCCTACGAGCAGTACTTC. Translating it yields CASSGMRTGAYEQYF.

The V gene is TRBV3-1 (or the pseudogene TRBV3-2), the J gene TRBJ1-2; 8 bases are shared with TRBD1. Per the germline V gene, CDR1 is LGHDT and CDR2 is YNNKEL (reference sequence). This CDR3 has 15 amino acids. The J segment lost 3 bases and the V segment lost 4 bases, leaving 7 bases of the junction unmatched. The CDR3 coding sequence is TGTGCCAGCAGCCCTGGGACAGGACGATACTATGGCTACACCTTC. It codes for CASSPGTGRYYGYTF.

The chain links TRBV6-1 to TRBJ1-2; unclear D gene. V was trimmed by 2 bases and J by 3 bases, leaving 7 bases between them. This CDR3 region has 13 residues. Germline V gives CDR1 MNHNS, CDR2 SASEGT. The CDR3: CASSELGDYGYTF. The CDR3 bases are TGTGCCAGCAGTGAATTAGGAGACTATGGCTACACCTTC.

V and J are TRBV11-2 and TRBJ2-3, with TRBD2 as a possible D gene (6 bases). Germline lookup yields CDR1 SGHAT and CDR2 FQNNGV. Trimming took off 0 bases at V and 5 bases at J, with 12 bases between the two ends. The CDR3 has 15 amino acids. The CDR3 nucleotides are TGTGCCAGCAGCTTAGATCTGGGGCGGGGAGATACGCAGTATTTT. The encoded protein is CASSLDLGRGDTQYF. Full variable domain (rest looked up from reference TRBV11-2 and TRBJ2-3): EAGVAQSPRYKIIEKRQSVAFWCNPISGHATLYWYQQILGQGPKLLIQFQNNGVVDDSQLPKDRFSAERLKGVDSTLKIQPAKLEDSAVYLCASSLDLGRGDTQYFGPGTRLTVL.